This TCR beta chain was found in a study of T cells after yellow fever vaccination. Study observations and caveats: Subsequent to the booster, the majority of primary-vaccination clones reappeared (96% CD4, more than 70% CD8). Bulk-population clonotypes that are abundant could appear as contaminants in FACS-sorted repertoires. The secondary response peaked faster, at day 5 versus 15, but was weaker.

The table lists this clonotype with many counts. Antigen specificity is unknown. Germline CDR1 reads SGHTA; CDR2 reads FQGNSA. V lost 6 bases and J lost 3, with 15 bases in between. The CDR3 consists of 14 residues. In making TCR cDNA, 5'RACE template switching added a universal primer site and UMIs to it. TCRdb passed the 5' RACE reads through MiXCR, listing each CDR3 protein once. The table records more than 95,000 distinct CDR3 sequences, more than 5.5% of them present only once. V gene TRBV7-2 combines with J gene TRBJ2-7, with no clear D. Sequenced here: CD4+ T cells sorted from PBMCs, sampled 45 days after the first yellow fever vaccination. The sequence came from a man aged 18 to 29 who received the YFV17D yellow fever vaccine. The CDR3 loop is CASRQPGLSYEQYF. CDR3 nucleotide sequence: TGTGCCAGCAGACAACCCGGTTTAAGCTACGAGCAGTACTTC.